This TCR beta chain was found in a study of cytomegalovirus exposure and HLA in healthy donors. About the research overall: A later analysis reported the 90 to 150 validation repertoires used the same platform as the approximately 670 first-cohort repertoires.

Assay used: immunoSEQ multiplex PCR; TCRdb lists only in-frame clones, some missing. The sample contains 150,000 to 180,000 clones, about 86% of which appear only once. Points on this clone: Its antigen remains unknown.

Study-wide results and caveats: The TCR clusters that emerged in the first cohort tended, a later analysis found, to co-occur in the roughly 130 validation repertoires. The listing of 150 to 200 TCR beta chains classed them as cytomegalovirus-associated.

Donors were drawn from the approximately 120-subject validation cohort, separate from the approximately 640-subject first cohort. Germline V gene sequence: CDR1 SNHLY, CDR2 FYNNEI. The CDR3 has 13 residues. Trimming left V 4 bases short and J 1 base short, with 7 bases between. The TCR was taken from a human donor in good health. Sequencing was carried out using PBMCs. This chain joins TRBV2 and TRBJ1-1; D gene uncertain. The CDR3: CASSVTGNTEAFF. CDR3 in DNA: TGTGCCAGCAGTGTGACGGGGAACACTGAAGCTTTCTTT.